Listed here are 21 T cell receptor beta chains from one sample, sequenced in a study of cytomegalovirus exposure and HLA in healthy donors. PCR was performed using 60 Vbeta and 13 Jbeta primers. Profiling relied on immunoSEQ multiplex PCR, and the TCRdb table lists in-frame clones only, not all of them. The sample carries about 110,000 clones, about 80% recorded once. The sample consisted of PBMCs. All receptors come from a woman aged 35 to 49 in good health and CMV-seronegative.

This rearrangement joins TRBV5-1 to TRBJ2-7; TRBD2 matches at 9 bases. J gave up 5 bases and V 4 bases, and 7 bases lay outside the gene matches. CDR1 and CDR2 (germline): SGHRS, YFSETQ. This CDR3 comprises 14 residues. In DNA form, the CDR3 reads TGCGCCAGCAGCCCAATAGCGGGAGTTGACGAGCAGTACTTC. Translation gives CASSPIAGVDEQYF. Based on the CDR3 plus reference TRBV5-1 and TRBJ2-7, the full variable domain is KAGVTQTPRYLIKTRGQQVTLSCSPISGHRSVSWYQQTPGQGLQFLFEYFSETQRNKGNFPGRFSGRQFSNSRSEMNVSTLELGDSALYLCASSPIAGVDEQYFGPGTRLTVT.

CDR3 protein: CASSFSTGDQTQYF. The CDR3 bases are TGCGCCAGCAGCTTCTCGACAGGGGATCAGACCCAGTACTTC. V and J are TRBV5-1 and TRBJ2-5; 8 bases are shared with TRBD1. Per germline, CDR1 SGHRS and CDR2 YFSETQ. The ends lost 2 bases at V and 6 bases at J; junction bases unmatched: 6. The CDR3 runs 14 residues.

There are a few counts of this clone. The chain couples TRBV28 to TRBJ1-2, with 10 positions matching TRBD1. Germline CDR1 is MDHEN and CDR2 is SYDVKM. The CDR3 contains 15 residues. V dropped 7 bases and J dropped 3; count of bases not matched to a gene: 8. The DNA of the CDR3 is TGTGCCAGCATCTCTCGGGGACAGGGGTACTATGGCTACACCTTC. It is translated as CASISRGQGYYGYTF.

V usage is TRBV6-4 and J usage is TRBJ2-2; a possible D gene is TRBD1 (5 bases). The CDR3 runs to 16 residues. Germline CDR1 and CDR2: MRHNA and SNTAGT. Trimming removed 3 bases at V and 3 bases at J, with 14 bases between. The CDR3 sequence: CASSELGLRDTGELFF. Written as DNA, the CDR3 is TGTGCCAGCAGTGAGCTGGGGCTCAGAGACACCGGGGAGCTGTTTTTT.

The chain links TRBV4-3 to TRBJ2-6, with D perhaps TRBD2 (5 bases). Trimming pared 1 base from V and 2 bases from J, leaving 9 bases between. This CDR3 contains 16 residues. Per germline, CDR1 LGHNA and CDR2 YSLEER. The CDR3 spells CASSQVGAAGANVLTF. The DNA for the CDR3 is TGCGCCAGCAGCCAAGTGGGAGCAGCTGGGGCCAACGTCCTGACTTTC.

This chain connects TRBV25-1 to TRBJ2-1; tentative D call: TRBD1 (6 bases). CDR3 length: 14 residues. Trimming removed 3 bases at V and 6 bases at J, with 12 bases between. Germline lookup yields CDR1 MGHDK and CDR2 SYGVNS. The CDR3 sequence is CASSDPGQSNEQFF. The CDR3, as DNA: TGTGCCAGCAGTGACCCGGGACAATCCAATGAGCAGTTCTTC.

The chain joins TRBV29-1 to TRBJ1-2, with 8 bases matching TRBD1. V was clipped by 4 bases and J by 6 bases; unmatched bases: 10. This CDR3 has 14 amino acids. The germline V gene has CDR1 SQVTM and CDR2 ANQGSEA. The CDR3 DNA follows: TGCAGCGTTGGCGGACAGGGAGGGTTAAATGGCTACACCTTC. This gives the protein CSVGGQGGLNGYTF.

The chain recombines TRBV30 with TRBJ2-3; TRBD1 matches 7 bases. The V segment lost 5 bases and the J segment 1 base; nucleotides outside the gene matches: 9. Germline-derived CDR1 and CDR2 are GTSNPN and SVGIG (reference sequence). This CDR3 spans 15 amino acids. The CDR3 bases are TGTGCCTGGGGAAGGCCCGGGACAGGCACAGATACGCAGTATTTT. Translated: CAWGRPGTGTDTQYF.

This chain joins TRBV27 and TRBJ2-7; 11 positions agree with TRBD1. Germline V gene data show CDR1 as MNHEY and CDR2 as SMNVEV (reference sequence). V lost 5 bases, J lost 8 bases, and 14 bases stayed unmatched. The CDR3 length is 16 residues. CDR3 residues: CASSPTTGTGGGKQYF. The DNA of the CDR3 is TGTGCCAGCAGTCCAACGACCGGGACAGGGGGAGGTAAGCAGTACTTC.

This clone came up once. V usage is TRBV5-6 and J usage is TRBJ1-6, with TRBD1 matching 9 bases. This CDR3 contains 14 residues. With 3 bases clipped from V and 6 bases from J, the junction kept 1 base outside the gene matches. Germline loops: CDR1 SGHDT, CDR2 YYEEEE. The CDR3 DNA reads TGTGCCAGCAGCTACAGGGGGCTTAATTCACCCCTCCACTTT. This codes for CASSYRGLNSPLHF.

The chain has TRBV5-1 and TRBJ2-1, with TRBD1 matching 7 bases. Germline CDR1 reads SGHRS; CDR2 reads YFSETQ. This CDR3 has 16 residues. V shed 4 bases, J shed 3 bases, and the junction held 10 bases outside the gene matches. CDR3 protein: CASSALTGRGYNEQFF. Here the CDR3 DNA reads TGCGCCAGCAGCGCTCTGACAGGGCGAGGCTACAATGAGCAGTTCTTC.

The V and J genes are TRBV7-9 and TRBJ2-1; TRBD1 aligns across 8 bases. V lost 6 bases, J lost 5 bases, and 3 bases stayed unmatched. This CDR3 comprises 13 residues. Germline-derived CDR1 and CDR2 are SEHNR and FQNEAQ (reference sequence). In DNA, the CDR3 is TGTGCCAGCAGGCCGGACAGGGACAATGAGCAGTTCTTC. Its protein product is CASRPDRDNEQFF.

This chain uses TRBV4-1 with TRBJ2-5; TRBD2 matches 10 bases. The CDR3 runs 15 residues. After removal of 3 bases from V and 7 bases from J, the junction contained 8 bases not matched to a gene. The V gene's germline CDR1 is MGHRA and CDR2 YSYEKL. CDR3 residues: CASSQGSGGALTQYF. CDR3 in DNA: TGCGCCAGCAGCCAGGGGAGCGGGGGGGCGTTGACCCAGTACTTC.

The V gene is TRBV2, the J gene TRBJ2-5; 11 nucleotides align to TRBD2. There are 16 residues in the CDR3. With 4 bases clipped from V and 4 bases from J, the junction kept 8 bases outside the gene matches. Per germline, CDR1 SNHLY and CDR2 FYNNEI. The CDR3 spells CASSARTSGSAETQYF. CDR3 sequence (DNA): TGTGCCAGCAGTGCTCGAACTAGCGGGAGTGCAGAGACCCAGTACTTC.

The chain uses TRBV7-9 and TRBJ2-1; maybe TRBD1 (6 bases). Germline CDR1 SEHNR, CDR2 FQNEAQ (reference sequence). CDR3 size: 13 residues. Trimming pared 5 bases from V and 4 bases from J, leaving 9 bases between. CDR3 nucleotides: TGTGCCAGCAGCCCAGACAGGTACAATGAGCAGTTCTTC. Its protein is CASSPDRYNEQFF.

The chain carries TRBV11-2 and TRBJ1-1; TRBD1 matches 12 bases. The CDR3 consists of 14 residues. Germline V lookup: CDR1 SGHAT, CDR2 FQNNGV. With 5 bases clipped from V and 6 bases from J, the junction kept 4 bases outside the gene matches. CDR3 protein: CASSVGQGAAEAFF. The CDR3 DNA reads as TGTGCCAGCAGCGTGGGACAGGGGGCCGCTGAAGCTTTCTTT. Supplemented by reference TRBV11-2 and TRBJ1-1, the full variable domain reads EAGVAQSPRYKIIEKRQSVAFWCNPISGHATLYWYQQILGQGPKLLIQFQNNGVVDDSQLPKDRFSAERLKGVDSTLKIQPAKLEDSAVYLCASSVGQGAAEAFFGQGTRLTVV.

V gene TRBV5-1 combines with J gene TRBJ2-1, with TRBD2 matching over 12 bases. Germline CDR1 is SGHRS and CDR2 is YFSETQ. The junction had 2 bases not matched to a gene; V was cut back by 4 bases and J by 0 bases. The CDR3 consists of 16 residues. In DNA, the CDR3 is TGCGCCAGCAGCGCTAGCGGGGGGGGCTCCTACAATGAGCAGTTCTTC. Translation gives CASSASGGGSYNEQFF.

V and J are TRBV11-2 and TRBJ2-6; 7 nucleotides agree with TRBD1. With 4 bases clipped from V and 0 bases from J, the junction kept 9 bases outside the gene matches. CDR3 length equals 18 residues. The germline V gene has CDR1 SGHAT and CDR2 FQNNGV. In DNA form, the CDR3 reads TGTGCCAGCAGCTCAGACAGGGCCGTATTCTCTGGGGCCAACGTCCTGACTTTC. Translating gives CASSSDRAVFSGANVLTF.

The chain is built from TRBV9 and TRBJ2-7, with TRBD1 matching 7 bases. The length of the CDR3 is 14 residues. Trimming cost V 4 bases and J 4 bases; bases outside gene matches: 8. The germline V gene encodes CDR1 SGDLS and CDR2 YYNGEE. This CDR3 reads CASSPRQGPYEQYF. The CDR3 nucleotides read TGTGCCAGCAGCCCCCGACAGGGCCCTTACGAGCAGTACTTC.

This rearrangement joins TRBV2 to TRBJ2-1, with TRBD2 matching over 13 bases. J lost 10 bases, V lost 5 bases, and 14 bases had no gene match. CDR3 length: 17 amino acids. The germline CDR1 and CDR2 sequences are SNHLY and FYNNEI. CDR3 coding DNA: TGTGCCAGCAGTCCCCTCCTGACTAGCGGGGGGCCATGGGAGCAGTTCTTC. Translation gives CASSPLLTSGGPWEQFF.

The V gene is TRBV25-1, the J gene TRBJ1-1; TRBD1 matches 9 bases. J was trimmed by 2 bases and V by 7 bases; bases with no gene match: 5. The CDR3 extends over 14 amino acids. Germline V gives CDR1 MGHDK, CDR2 SYGVNS. The CDR3 loop reads CASMGQGRNTEAFF. The DNA for the CDR3 is TGTGCCAGCATGGGACAGGGCCGTAACACTGAAGCTTTCTTT.